The clone carrying this TCR beta chain occurred many times. Its cognate antigen is unknown. The sample comes from a study of early T cells in non-severe SARS-CoV-2 infection. Study overall: Sequencing of bulk RNA from unsorted whole blood was done, without chain pairing.

V lost 5 bases and J lost 0, with 10 bases in between. CDR3 length equals 15 residues. Per the germline V gene, CDR1 is SGHVS and CDR2 is FNYEAQ. Study results and caveats: Missing private and CD4 specificities, VDJdb matching favored anti-spike CD8 responses.

Molecules of cDNA were individually given unique molecular identifiers that were attached to them. TCRdb recomputed calls from the 5' RACE reads with MiXCR, one row per CDR3 protein. Seen here are under 70,000 distinct CDR3 sequences, around 5.6% observed once, and the top ten hold roughly 7%. The TCR was taken from an adult who was a healthcare worker with PCR-confirmed SARS-CoV-2 infection or an uninfected control (not recorded which). This chain connects TRBV7-6 to TRBJ2-2; D uncertain. The sample taken for sequencing was whole blood. CDR3 amino acids: CASSQSVANTGELFF. Written as DNA, the CDR3 is TGTGCCAGCAGCCAATCGGTCGCGAACACCGGGGAGCTGTTTTTT.